The 19 T cell receptor beta chains given below trace back to one sample, sequenced in a study of T cell responses to AZD1222 COVID-19 vaccine. Sequencing used immunoSEQ multiplex PCR; TCRdb keeps in-frame clones, though not all of them. The table shows 75,000 to 90,000 clones, with 86% occurring only once. The source was peripheral blood, collected on day 0 of AZD1222 vaccination. The receptors were gathered from an adult in good health.

The chain employs TRBV28 and TRBJ2-7, with 7 positions matching TRBD1. The V segment lost 2 bases and the J segment 4 bases; nucleotides outside the gene matches: 2. The germline CDR1 and CDR2 sequences are MDHEN and SYDVKM. The CDR3 has 13 amino acids. CDR3 sequence: CASSLGDSYEQYF. The CDR3 coding sequence is TGTGCCAGCAGTTTAGGGGACAGTTACGAGCAGTACTTC. The whole variable domain, filled in from reference TRBV28 and TRBJ2-7, reads DVKVTQSSRYLVKRTGEKVFLECVQDMDHENMFWYRQDPGLGLRLIYFSYDVKMKEKGDIPEGYSVSREKKERFSLILESASTNQTSMYLCASSLGDSYEQYFGPGTRLTVT.

The rearrangement links TRBV18 to TRBJ1-6; D ambiguous. V was trimmed by 1 base and J by 4 bases, leaving 8 bases between them. The CDR3 loop spans 15 amino acids. Germline assignment: CDR1 KGHSH and CDR2 LQKENI. The CDR3 loop is CASSPLKTYNSPLHF. The CDR3 nucleotides read TGTGCCAGCTCACCACTGAAGACATATAATTCACCCCTCCACTTT.

The rearrangement joins TRBV5-4 to TRBJ2-4; 11 nucleotides match TRBD1. Per germline, CDR1 SGHNT and CDR2 YYREEE (reference sequence). The CDR3 runs to 14 residues. Losses at the gene ends were 1 base for V and 8 bases for J; bases not matched to a gene: 2. The CDR3 sequence is CASSLPGQGDIQYF. As DNA, the CDR3 is TGTGCCAGCAGCTTGCCGGGACAGGGGGACATTCAGTACTTC. Drawing the rest from reference TRBV5-4 and TRBJ2-4, the complete variable domain is ETGVTQSPTHLIKTRGQQVTLRCSSQSGHNTVSWYQQALGQGPQFIFQYYREEENGRGNFPPRFSGLQFPNYSSELNVNALELDDSALYLCASSLPGQGDIQYFGAGTRLSVL.

J is TRBJ1-2 and V is TRBV9; 7 nucleotides agree with TRBD1. The V gene's germline CDR1 is SGDLS and CDR2 YYNGEE. V gave up 4 bases and J gave up 4 bases; unmatched junction bases: 7. CDR3 length equals 14 residues. The CDR3 reads CASSSFRGAYGYTF. The CDR3 DNA is TGTGCCAGCAGCTCCTTCAGGGGGGCCTATGGCTACACCTTC. Full variable domain (outside the CDR3, taken from reference TRBV9 and TRBJ1-2): DSGVTQTPKHLITATGQRVTLRCSPRSGDLSVYWYQQSLDQGLQFLIQYYNGEERAKGNILERFSAQQFPDLHSELNLSSLELGDSALYFCASSSFRGAYGYTFGSGTRLTVV.

J is TRBJ2-3 and V is TRBV5-1; 9 nucleotides match TRBD1. Germline CDR1 reads SGHRS; CDR2 reads YFSETQ. This CDR3 is built from 13 residues. V was clipped by 4 bases and J by 9 bases; unmatched bases: 6. The CDR3 nucleotides are TGCGCCAGCAGCCCCGAGGGACAGGGAACGCAGTATTTT. This translates into CASSPEGQGTQYF.

V gene TRBV1 combines with J gene TRBJ2-7. TRBV1 is reported as a pseudogene. The CDR3 totals 14 residues. The CDR3 DNA is TGCACCAGCAGCCACTCCCCAGGGGGGGACGAGCAGTACTTC. Translated: CTSSHSPGGDEQYF.

This chain connects TRBV7-2 to TRBJ2-1, with TRBD2 matching over 8 bases. This CDR3 region has 18 residues. Germline CDR1 reads SGHTA; CDR2 reads FQGNSA. Trimming at V came to 3 bases and at J to 7 bases, leaving 17 bases not matched to a gene. The CDR3 reads CASSFSPWTSKNLNEQFF. The CDR3 region has the DNA TGTGCCAGCAGCTTTTCCCCGTGGACTAGCAAGAACCTTAATGAGCAGTTCTTC.

This clone was seen just once. V usage is TRBV27 and J usage is TRBJ1-2; D gene ambiguous. Germline CDR1 MNHEY, CDR2 SMNVEV (reference sequence). The CDR3 sequence is 16 residues long. V lost 3 bases to trimming and J lost 3 bases, with 17 bases between them. The CDR3 sequence is CASSFSGRGGYYGYTF. The CDR3 region has the DNA TGTGCCAGCAGTTTTAGTGGGCGGGGAGGTTACTATGGCTACACCTTC.

Only one count was recorded for this clone. This chain joins TRBV9 and TRBJ1-1; D is unresolved. V shed 0 bases and J shed 1 base, with 10 bases lying between them. This CDR3 has 15 amino acids. CDR1 is SGDLS and CDR2 is YYNGEE in the germline V gene. The CDR3 DNA reads as TGTGCCAGCAGCGTAGACCCCTTTGGGAACACTGAAGCTTTCTTT. It yields the protein CASSVDPFGNTEAFF.

The chain employs TRBV30 and TRBJ1-6, with D tentatively TRBD1 (6 bases). Germline lookup yields CDR1 GTSNPN and CDR2 SVGIG (reference sequence). This CDR3 contains 13 residues. Trimming removed 8 bases from V and 9 bases from J, with 17 bases in between. The CDR3 DNA follows: TGTGCCCTACGGCCGGGACATAGTTCACCCCTCCACTTT. Its protein is CALRPGHSSPLHF.

Only a few counts were recorded for this clone. The chain is built from TRBV2 and TRBJ2-7; D may be TRBD1 (6 bases). The V gene's germline CDR1 is SNHLY and CDR2 FYNNEI. With 1 base removed from V and 7 bases from J, the gap between germline ends came to 23 bases. The CDR3 is 17 residues long. CDR3 sequence (DNA): TGTGCCAGCAGTGAAGGGTATCGGGACACCACTTCGGGGGAGCAGTACTTC. Protein: CASSEGYRDTTSGEQYF.

This clone has only a few counts. The chain links TRBV6-5 to TRBJ1-5, with no clear D. V dropped 3 bases and J dropped 0 bases, with 9 bases sitting between them. The CDR3 has 15 residues. The V gene's germline CDR1 is MNHEY and CDR2 SVGAGI. The CDR3 DNA sequence: TGTGCCAGCAGTTATTCCAGCCTTAGCAATCAGCCCCAGCATTTT. Its translation is CASSYSSLSNQPQHF.

J is TRBJ1-1 and V is TRBV3-1 (or the pseudogene TRBV3-2); no clear D gene. The CDR3 contains 12 residues. Germline loops: CDR1 LGHDT, CDR2 YNNKEL (reference sequence). V was trimmed by 3 bases and J by 3 bases, leaving 5 bases between them. CDR3 bases: TGTGCCAGCAGCCATCCAGACACTGAAGCTTTCTTT. It codes for CASSHPDTEAFF.

The rearrangement uses TRBV20-1 and TRBJ1-5; TRBD1 aligns across 7 bases. Trimming took 3 bases from V and 9 from J; bases not matched to a gene: 14. The CDR3 runs 15 residues. From germline, CDR1 is DFQATT and CDR2 SNEGSKA (reference sequence). CDR3 in DNA: TGCAGTGCTAGTCCGGGGACAGCGCGGCCTCCGCCCCAGCATTTT. This sequence encodes CSASPGTARPPPQHF.

This clone was seen just once. V gene TRBV7-9 combines with J gene TRBJ2-5, with 7 bases that match TRBD2. Germline trimming cut 0 bases from V and 4 bases from J; bases unmatched to any gene: 5. Looked up from germline, CDR1 is SEHNR and CDR2 is FQNEAQ (reference sequence). This CDR3 comprises 15 residues. The DNA for the CDR3 is TGTGCCAGCAGCTTAGCGGGAGGGCCGGGAGAGACCCAGTACTTC. This gives the protein CASSLAGGPGETQYF.

The V and J genes are TRBV4-1 and TRBJ2-1; 8 bases align to TRBD2. Germline CDR1 is MGHRA and CDR2 is YSYEKL. The ends lost 0 bases at V and 3 bases at J; junction bases unmatched: 4. The CDR3 is 16 residues long. The CDR3 reads CASSQEVAGGYNEQFF. CDR3 coding DNA: TGCGCCAGCAGCCAAGAAGTCGCGGGGGGCTACAATGAGCAGTTCTTC.

This clone showed up just once. This rearrangement joins TRBV7-3 to TRBJ2-5; D is possibly TRBD1 (6 bases). This CDR3 contains 14 residues. The V gene's germline CDR1 is SGHTA and CDR2 FQGTGA. Trimming pared 5 bases from V and 5 bases from J, leaving 15 bases between. CDR3 residues: CASSQTGGRETQYF. The CDR3 region has the DNA TGTGCCAGCAGCCAGACAGGCGGCAGGGAGACCCAGTACTTC.

The chain uses TRBV27 and TRBJ2-2; 8 nucleotides agree with TRBD2. The CDR3 consists of 14 residues. Germline CDR1 MNHEY, CDR2 SMNVEV (reference sequence). Trimming removed 2 bases from V and 4 bases from J; junction bases left unmatched: 0. CDR3 region: CASSLLAGTGELFF. DNA for the CDR3: TGTGCCAGCAGTTTACTAGCGGGCACCGGGGAGCTGTTTTTT.

The table lists this clone with a few counts. This chain uses TRBV12-3 or TRBV12-4 with TRBJ1-5; no clear D. Trimming shortened V by 5 bases and J by 1 base, and 6 bases separated the two germline ends. The length of the CDR3 is 13 residues. CDR3 protein: CASSTMSNQPQHF. The CDR3 DNA reads TGTGCCAGCAGTACCATGAGCAATCAGCCCCAGCATTTT.